This TCR beta chain is from a study of CD8+ T cells in alopecia areata. With V trimmed by 6 bases and J by 2 bases, 9 bases remained unmatched. The CDR3 has 17 amino acids. Germline-derived CDR1 and CDR2 are MGHRA and YSYEKL. Sequencing used cDNA as its template, made by extracting RNA and reverse transcribing it. The repertoire was sequenced with immunoSEQ multiplex PCR; TCRdb's copy has only in-frame clones and lacks some. The sample lists approximately 200,000 clones, 58% occurring once. Specified treatment: oral pan-JAK inhibitor, 5-10 mg twice daily. Regarding this clone: Its antigen is not known.

The study, taken as a whole, reports: Lesional tissue from the scalp (especially in alopecia totalis/universalis) showed higher clonality than normal scalp. Scalp clonality, along with expanded CD8+ clones among the top 100, was significantly decreased by tofacitinib.

Material: CD4+ T cells sorted from blood, obtained at week 24, from a patient treated with tofacitinib. V is TRBV4-1 and J is TRBJ2-7; 14 bases agree with TRBD2. This receptor was identified in a human donor with alopecia areata. The CDR3 DNA is TGCGCCAGCAGACGCTCCGGGACTAGCGGGGGCACCTACGAGCAGTACTTC. Amino acid sequence: CASRRSGTSGGTYEQYF.